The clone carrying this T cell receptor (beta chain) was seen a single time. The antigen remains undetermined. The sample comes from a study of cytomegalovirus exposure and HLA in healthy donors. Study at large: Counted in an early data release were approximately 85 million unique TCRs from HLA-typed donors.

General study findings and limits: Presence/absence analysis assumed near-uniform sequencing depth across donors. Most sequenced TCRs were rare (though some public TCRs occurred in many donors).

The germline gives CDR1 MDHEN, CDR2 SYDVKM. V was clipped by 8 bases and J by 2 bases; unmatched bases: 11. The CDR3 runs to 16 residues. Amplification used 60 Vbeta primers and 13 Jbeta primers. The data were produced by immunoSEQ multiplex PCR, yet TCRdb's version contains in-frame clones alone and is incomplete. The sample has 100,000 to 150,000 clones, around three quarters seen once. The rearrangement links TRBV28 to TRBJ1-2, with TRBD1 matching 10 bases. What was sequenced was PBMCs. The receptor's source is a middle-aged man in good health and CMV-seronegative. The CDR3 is CASGGTGDPKNYGYTF. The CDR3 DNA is TGTGCCAGCGGAGGGACAGGGGACCCGAAGAACTATGGCTACACCTTC.